This T cell receptor (beta chain) was captured by sequencing in a study of tumor and adjacent non-tumor tissue in lung cancer. Overall study context: There were 11 to 13 adenocarcinoma, 2 squamous cell carcinoma and 1 small cell lung cancer cases.

V shed 2 bases and J 3 bases; nucleotides not matched to a gene: 6. The CDR3 extends over 16 amino acids. The template was RNA from unsorted bulk tissue. The normal lung tissue was taken more than 3 cm from the tumor edge. This clonotype was counted many times. The antigen remains undetermined. Study-wide results and limits: Top 100 clones took a larger repertoire share in normal lung. Tumor TCR diversity, when higher, was linked to shorter survival. Tumor tissue had significantly higher TCR diversity than normal lung.

A modified ARM-PCR protocol with three rounds of nested PCR amplified TCRbeta. One entry per CDR3 protein, called by TCRdb with MiXCR from the multiplex PCR reads. Here the sample spans around 50,000 distinct CDR3 sequences, about 68% being singletons. This chain links TRBV12-3 or TRBV12-4 with TRBJ2-7; TRBD2 matches 11 bases. Material: distant non-tumor lung tissue. The TCR comes from a woman in her seventies with non-small cell lung cancer. CDR3 region: CASSLSFTSGSYEQYF. Written as DNA, the CDR3 is TGTGCCAGCAGTTTATCGTTCACTAGCGGGAGCTACGAGCAGTACTTC.